This T cell receptor beta chain was sequenced for a study of glioma-infiltrating T cells after dendritic cell vaccination (dated by TCRdb to 2016 to 2018). Looking at the study overall: Of the approximately 15 glioblastoma patients in the cohort, all drawn from Phase I and II dendritic cell vaccination trials, 9 were newly diagnosed and 6 had recurrent disease. Between about 2002 and 2013, patients were given autologous tumor lysate-pulsed dendritic cell vaccination. To make the vaccine, monocyte-derived dendritic cells were cultured for six to eight days with IL-4 and GM-CSF and then pulsed overnight with autologous tumor lysate. Deep sequencing of TCR beta CDR3 regions was used to quantify tumor-infiltrating lymphocyte content and compare tumor and blood repertoires in dendritic cell-vaccinated glioblastoma patients. Patients received three intradermal dendritic cell vaccine injections at biweekly intervals in the arm below the axilla. Survival after dendritic cell vaccination was correlated with TCR sequencing metrics, such as TIL content and the overlap between tumor and blood repertoires.

Cut back by 0 bases and 4 bases, the V and J ends lie 12 bases apart. The CDR3 goes from the cysteine to the phenylalanine over 15 residues. Only the CDR3 portion is preserved as DNA: 45 bases, with reading frame beginning at the first base. CDR1 LNHNV and CDR2 YYDKDF are derived from the germline V gene (reference sequence). Patients were selected for having adequate residual fresh-frozen tumor tissue and more than two years of available survival data. Molecular status otherwise varied across the glioblastoma patients, but none of them carried an isocitrate dehydrogenase mutation. PBMC were collected before vaccination, two weeks after the third vaccination, and at tumor progression if progression occurred. The Qiagen DNeasy Blood extraction Kit was used for extraction of genomic DNA. Using the immunoSEQ assay, TCRB CDR3 regions were amplified from roughly 1.9 micrograms of genomic DNA, or from all available DNA when less than that was on hand. The multiplex PCR employed 60 forward primers targeting TCR V beta segments and 13 reverse primers targeting J beta segments. To estimate reads per starting template, synthetic control templates were spiked into each sample at limiting dilution. Reads of 87 bp were generated by sequencing on the Illumina HiSeq System. The paper's processing steps were these. PCR and sequencing errors were removed by a nearest neighbor algorithm that merged closely related sequences. TCR overlap was defined as the percentage of unique tumor TCR beta sequences that were also present in the same patient's peripheral blood. TCRdb stores this immuneACCESS table with in-frame sequences only. Part of the clones is absent; in the studies checked, under half of the shortfall reflects unresolved V genes, and no reason is known for the rest. V and J calls and clone size are as listed in that table; D and trimming were resolved from the DNA. The sample table records 75,000 to 100,000 clones; around three quarters of these occur just once. Together, the top ten hold 6% of the sample.

This clone has just one count. Its target antigen remains unknown. The sample holds no much larger clone one base away, and base qualities are not on file. The investigation overall reported the following: No direct relationship between TCR clonality and survival was found, suggesting a diverse polyclonal response may matter. The three-group TCR overlap response model was characterized as speculative, and prospective validation of the model was stated to be required. After dendritic cell vaccination, a higher estimated pretreatment TIL content predicted longer time to progression and overall survival. The cohort was small and heterogeneous, few patients had complete blood and tumor sets, and even fewer had initial-recurrent tumor pairs.

The rearrangement joined TRBV15 to TRBJ2-5; the D region possibly corresponds to TRBD1 (8 bases align). The sequence was obtained from a human donor with glioblastoma. The sequencing here drew on blood, taken before dendritic cell vaccination. The CDR3 reads CATSRDNRGGETQYF. The DNA is TGTGCCACCAGCAGAGATAACAGGGGGGGAGAGACCCAGTACTTC.